This T cell receptor (beta chain) comes out of a study of blood T cell repertoires in COVID-19. Turning to the study itself: COVID-19 samples from acute and convalescent phases originated in the United States, Italy and Spain.

As handled by the study authors: Scientists estimated how many nucleated cells there were by amplifying reference gene primers. Sequencing used immunoSEQ multiplex PCR; TCRdb keeps in-frame clones, though not all of them. V and J calls and clone size are given by that table; D and trimming were obtained from the DNA. The table has 290,000 or so clones, approximately 85% seen once. This CDR3 spans 18 amino acids. With V trimmed by 4 bases and J by 5 bases, 16 bases remained unmatched. Germline V gene sequence: CDR1 SGHAT, CDR2 FQNNGV. Sample: peripheral blood. This receptor was taken from a man aged 50 to 60 with active or convalescent COVID-19. The V and J genes are TRBV11-2 and TRBJ1-2, with 10 bases identical to TRBD1. CDR3 region: CASSSTGGPSESLYGYTF. The CDR3 nucleotides are TGTGCCAGCAGCTCGACAGGGGGCCCGTCCGAGAGTCTATATGGCTACACCTTC.